What follows are 30 T cell receptor beta chains derived from one specimen sequenced in a study of blood T cell repertoires in COVID-19. Measured with immunoSEQ multiplex PCR; TCRdb has only the in-frame clones, and not every one. The repertoire holds 110,000 or so clones, with roughly 87% as singletons. Sequenced: peripheral blood. These receptor sequences come from a human donor in a cohort sampled during active COVID-19.

There are a few counts of this clone. CDR3 amino acids: CASSLNRGSSYNSPLHF. The CDR3 DNA is TGCGCCAGCAGCCTCAACAGGGGGAGCTCCTATAATTCACCCCTCCACTTT. The chain has TRBV5-1 and TRBJ1-6; TRBD1 matches at 8 bases. The length of the CDR3 is 17 residues. The trim removed 4 bases at V and 0 bases at J, leaving 6 bases unmatched. Per germline, CDR1 SGHRS and CDR2 YFSETQ.

The chain is built from TRBV29-1 and TRBJ2-6; tentative D call: TRBD2 (5 bases). CDR1 is SQVTM and CDR2 is ANQGSEA in the germline V gene. Trimming stripped 3 bases from V and 0 bases from J, with 6 bases between. This CDR3 contains 14 residues. The CDR3 DNA reads as TGCAGCGTTGACGGACTCTCTGGGGCCAACGTCCTGACTTTC. Residues: CSVDGLSGANVLTF.

The chain couples TRBV28 to TRBJ1-5; D call uncertain. This CDR3 region has 14 residues. Germline V gene data show CDR1 as MDHEN and CDR2 as SYDVKM. V was clipped by 3 bases and J by 3 bases, with 9 bases between them. The CDR3 DNA reads as TGTGCCAGCAGTTTCTGGGAGGTCAATCAGCCCCAGCATTTT. Encoded protein: CASSFWEVNQPQHF.

The V gene is TRBV2, the J gene TRBJ2-6; no firm D call. Deletions cut 4 bases from V and 0 bases from J, with 10 bases between. The length of the CDR3 is 16 residues. The germline gives CDR1 SNHLY, CDR2 FYNNEI. The CDR3 reads CASSGQVNSGANVLTF. CDR3 DNA: TGTGCCAGCAGTGGGCAGGTGAACTCTGGGGCCAACGTCCTGACTTTC.

The chain joins TRBV7-9 to TRBJ2-7; the match to TRBD2 covers 7 bases. The CDR3 extends over 14 amino acids. With V trimmed by 4 bases and J by 6 bases, 9 bases remained unmatched. The germline CDR1 and CDR2 sequences are SEHNR and FQNEAQ (reference sequence). CDR3 in DNA: TGTGCCAGCAGCTCAGACGCCTCGGGGGGCGAGCAGTACTTC. Protein sequence: CASSSDASGGEQYF.

V usage is TRBV5-6 and J usage is TRBJ1-4, with TRBD1 as a possible D gene (5 bases). Trimming cost V 3 bases and J 3 bases, with 24 bases left between them. This CDR3 region has 19 residues. From germline, CDR1 is SGHDT and CDR2 YYEEEE. This CDR3 is CASSSMDHSSGPANEKLFF. CDR3 DNA: TGTGCCAGCAGCTCCATGGACCACTCATCAGGGCCCGCTAATGAAAAACTGTTTTTT. Variable domain in full (rest from reference TRBV5-6 and TRBJ1-4): DAGVTQSPTHLIKTRGQQVTLRCSPKSGHDTVSWYQQALGQGPQFIFQYYEEEERQRGNFPDRFSGHQFPNYSSELNVNALLLGDSALYLCASSSMDHSSGPANEKLFFGSGTQLSVL.

The chain is built from TRBV4-1 and TRBJ2-2, with D unresolved. V gave up 1 base and J gave up 5 bases, with 8 bases separating them. CDR1 and CDR2 from the germline V gene are MGHRA and YSYEKL. The CDR3 loop spans 14 amino acids. CDR3 nucleotides: TGCGCCAGCAGCCAAGCGGTCGTAACCGGGGAGCTGTTTTTT. It yields the protein CASSQAVVTGELFF.

This sequence joins TRBV7-9 and TRBJ1-1; no definite D call. Trimming left V 5 bases short and J 5 bases short, with 15 bases between. The germline CDR1 and CDR2 sequences are SEHNR and FQNEAQ (reference sequence). CDR3 size: 14 residues. CDR3: CASSLIGGFTEAFF. The CDR3 DNA sequence: TGTGCCAGCAGCCTAATAGGAGGGTTTACTGAAGCTTTCTTT.

The V and J genes are TRBV6-5 and TRBJ2-1; no firm D call. Germline V CDR1 and CDR2: MNHEY, SVGAGI. The germline V and J ends were trimmed by 5 bases and 6 bases, with 14 bases remaining between them. The CDR3 is 14 amino acids. The CDR3 reads CASSLDKVSNEQFF. CDR3 bases: TGTGCCAGCAGTCTTGACAAGGTCAGCAATGAGCAGTTCTTC.

This chain connects TRBV19 to TRBJ2-5; D is possibly TRBD2 (7 bases). V lost 10 bases and J 3 bases, leaving 24 bases between the germline ends. This CDR3 spans 16 amino acids. In germline, CDR1 is LNHDA, CDR2 SQIVND (reference sequence). CDR3 in amino acids: CATQEGGGGRKETQYF. DNA for the CDR3: TGTGCCACCCAGGAAGGGGGGGGCGGGAGAAAAGAGACCCAGTACTTC. The full variable domain, completed using reference TRBV19 and TRBJ2-5, is DGGITQSPKYLFRKEGQNVTLSCEQNLNHDAMYWYRQDPGQGLRLIYYSQIVNDFQKGDIAEGYSVSREKKESFPLTVTSAQKNPTAFYLCATQEGGGGRKETQYFGPGTRLLVL.

V is TRBV4-2 and J is TRBJ2-2, with 7 bases that match TRBD2. The CDR3 sequence is 14 residues long. J lost 8 bases, V lost 4 bases, and 7 bases had no gene match. Germline-derived CDR1 and CDR2 are LGHNA and YNFKEQ. CDR3 nucleotides: TGTGCCAGCAGCCGTGGCGGGAGTATGGGGGAGCTGTTTTTT. It specifies CASSRGGSMGELFF.

V is TRBV5-6 and J is TRBJ1-6; 8 bases are a match to TRBD1. Germline V gene lookup returns CDR1 SGHDT and CDR2 YYEEEE. This CDR3 is built from 16 residues. Unmatched junction bases numbered 9, after V lost 0 bases and J lost 10 bases. CDR3 residues: CASSLAQGGGGSPLHF. For the CDR3, the DNA is TGTGCCAGCAGCTTGGCACAGGGGGGCGGGGGCTCACCCCTCCACTTT.

The chain couples TRBV4-1 to TRBJ1-1; D gene unclear. V dropped 3 bases and J dropped 2 bases, with 19 bases sitting between them. The CDR3 spans 17 residues. Germline values: CDR1 MGHRA, CDR2 YSYEKL. CDR3 loop: CASSHSGLRAINTEAFF. CDR3 DNA: TGCGCCAGCAGCCATTCCGGTTTGAGGGCAATTAACACTGAAGCTTTCTTT.

This sequence joins TRBV5-1 and TRBJ1-3; unclear D gene. Trimming removed 2 bases at V and 0 bases at J, with 12 bases between. Germline V lookup: CDR1 SGHRS, CDR2 YFSETQ. This CDR3 is 16 amino acids long. CDR3: CASSLIPGNSGNTIYF. The CDR3 coding sequence is TGCGCCAGCAGCTTAATCCCAGGCAACTCTGGAAACACCATATATTTT.

The rearrangement joins TRBV4-1 to TRBJ2-7, with 10 bases matching TRBD2. There are 17 residues in the CDR3. Germline CDR1 is MGHRA and CDR2 is YSYEKL. The V segment lost 2 bases and the J segment 2 bases; nucleotides outside the gene matches: 9. The chain's CDR3 is CASSQPPGTSATYEQYF. The CDR3 nucleotides are TGCGCCAGCAGCCAACCCCCCGGGACTAGCGCTACCTACGAGCAGTACTTC.

V usage is TRBV3-1 (or the pseudogene TRBV3-2) and J usage is TRBJ2-7; 9 bases align to TRBD1. The length of the CDR3 is 14 residues. V shed 4 bases and J 6 bases; nucleotides not matched to a gene: 7. The germline CDR1 and CDR2 sequences are LGHDT and YNNKEL (reference sequence). This chain's CDR3 is CASSLRDRESEQYF. The DNA for the CDR3 is TGTGCCAGCAGCCTCCGGGACAGGGAGAGCGAGCAGTACTTC.

This chain connects TRBV6-5 to TRBJ1-5; the match to TRBD1 covers 8 bases. V shed 4 bases and J 3 bases; nucleotides not matched to a gene: 8. This CDR3 is 16 amino acids long. Germline-derived CDR1 and CDR2 are MNHEY and SVGAGI. The CDR3 loop reads CASSSYDRGSNQPQHF. The CDR3 DNA follows: TGTGCCAGCAGTTCCTACGACAGGGGTTCCAATCAGCCCCAGCATTTT.

This clone has a single count. V usage is TRBV6-4 and J usage is TRBJ1-1, with a tentative D call TRBD1 (5 bases). Germline assignment: CDR1 MRHNA and CDR2 SNTAGT. The CDR3 is 14 residues long. The V end lost 3 bases, the J end lost 2 bases, and 10 bases lay between the germline ends. CDR3 coding DNA: TGTGCCAGCAGTGAAGGTCAGGGTAACACTGAAGCTTTCTTT. Translated, it gives CASSEGQGNTEAFF.

The chain combines TRBV7-6 with TRBJ2-3; D might be TRBD2 (5 bases). The V gene's germline CDR1 is SGHVS and CDR2 FNYEAQ. The CDR3 spans 17 residues. V dropped 2 bases and J dropped 4 bases, with 19 bases sitting between them. CDR3 protein: CASSLSTREAGADTQYF. CDR3 DNA: TGTGCCAGCAGCTTATCTACCCGGGAAGCTGGCGCAGATACGCAGTATTTT.

The chain is built from TRBV4-2 and TRBJ2-5; 16 bases map to TRBD2. The CDR3 spans 16 residues. V lost 4 bases and J lost 4; bases outside the gene matches: 3. CDR1 and CDR2 from the germline V gene are LGHNA and YNFKEQ. DNA of the CDR3: TGTGCCAGCAGCCCCGGGACTAGCGGGGGGGCAGAGACCCAGTACTTC. Its translation: CASSPGTSGGAETQYF.

The gene calls are TRBV7-8 and TRBJ2-1; 7 positions match TRBD2. This CDR3 region has 17 residues. V was clipped by 5 bases and J by 5 bases; unmatched bases: 15. Germline V gives CDR1 SGHVS, CDR2 FQNEAQ. The CDR3 bases are TGTGCCAGCAGCCAAAGGTCGGCGGGAGCGGTCAACAATGAGCAGTTCTTC. Translation: CASSQRSAGAVNNEQFF.

This chain uses TRBV12-2 with TRBJ1-1; the table's D call, TRBD1, was not checked against the DNA. TRBV12-2 is recorded as a pseudogene. CDR3 size: 17 residues. CDR3 sequence reads: CASRLEYSGQPITEAFF. The DNA for the CDR3 is TGTGCAAGTCGCTTAGAGTACTCCGGACAGCCAATTACTGAAGCTTTCTTT.

This clone was detected only a few times. The CDR3 loop is CASSQWGGSYEQYF. In DNA, the CDR3 is TGTGCCAGTAGTCAATGGGGCGGGAGCTACGAGCAGTACTTC. V gene TRBV19 combines with J gene TRBJ2-7; 7 bases agree with TRBD2. With V trimmed by 5 bases and J by 3 bases, 7 bases remained unmatched. Germline values: CDR1 LNHDA, CDR2 SQIVND (reference sequence). The CDR3 covers 14 residues.

A few counts support this clone. V gene TRBV19 combines with J gene TRBJ1-5; TRBD1 might be the D (5 bases). V was trimmed by 6 bases and J by 6 bases, leaving 18 bases between them. Germline V lookup: CDR1 LNHDA, CDR2 SQIVND (reference sequence). The CDR3 is 15 residues long. CDR3 sequence: CASSNLGRVGQPQHF. The CDR3 region has the DNA TGTGCCAGTAGCAACCTTGGCAGGGTCGGTCAGCCCCAGCATTTT.

This clone showed up just a few times. This sequence joins TRBV27 and TRBJ1-5; the match to TRBD1 covers 7 bases. CDR1 is MNHEY and CDR2 is SMNVEV in the germline V gene (reference sequence). V shed 4 bases, J shed 1 base, and the junction held 10 bases outside the gene matches. This CDR3 spans 17 amino acids. Written as DNA, the CDR3 is TGTGCCAGCAGTTCCCATCGACAGGGTTGGAGCAATCAGCCCCAGCATTTT. Translated: CASSSHRQGWSNQPQHF.

The V and J genes are TRBV19 and TRBJ2-1; D gene ambiguous. V was shortened by 3 bases and J by 10 bases, with 10 bases between the two germline ends. This CDR3 comprises 12 residues. The germline V gene encodes CDR1 LNHDA and CDR2 SQIVND (reference sequence). This CDR3 is CASSIRLGEQFF. In DNA form, the CDR3 reads TGTGCCAGTAGTATCCGGCTAGGCGAGCAGTTCTTC. Variable domain in full (rest from reference TRBV19 and TRBJ2-1): DGGITQSPKYLFRKEGQNVTLSCEQNLNHDAMYWYRQDPGQGLRLIYYSQIVNDFQKGDIAEGYSVSREKKESFPLTVTSAQKNPTAFYLCASSIRLGEQFFGPGTRLTVL.

The J gene is TRBJ2-4, the V gene TRBV30; a possible D gene is TRBD1 (5 bases). Trimming left V 1 base short and J 0 bases short, with 10 bases between. The CDR3 is 15 residues long. Germline loops: CDR1 GTSNPN, CDR2 SVGIG (reference sequence). CDR3 in amino acids: CAWSGQPLAKNIQYF. CDR3 bases: TGTGCCTGGAGTGGACAGCCTCTAGCCAAAAACATTCAGTACTTC.

This sequence joins TRBV5-1 and TRBJ2-2; D may be TRBD1 (5 bases). The germline V gene encodes CDR1 SGHRS and CDR2 YFSETQ. V was clipped by 1 base and J by 3 bases, with 10 bases between them. The CDR3 runs 15 residues. CDR3 sequence: CASSLIGAYTGELFF. The CDR3 nucleotides are TGCGCCAGCAGCTTGATTGGGGCTTACACCGGGGAGCTGTTTTTT.

The gene calls are TRBV5-6 and TRBJ2-5, with 7 bases aligning to TRBD1. The CDR3 has 13 amino acids. Germline V gives CDR1 SGHDT, CDR2 YYEEEE. The trim removed 2 bases at V and 5 bases at J, leaving 3 bases unmatched. The CDR3 region has the DNA TGTGCCAGCAGCTTAGACAGGGTTGAGACCCAGTACTTC. This sequence encodes CASSLDRVETQYF.

J is TRBJ2-5 and V is TRBV19, with 13 bases aligning to TRBD2. Germline-derived CDR1 and CDR2 are LNHDA and SQIVND (reference sequence). With V trimmed by 5 bases and J by 2 bases, 14 bases remained unmatched. The CDR3 extends over 19 amino acids. Written as DNA, the CDR3 is TGTGCCAGTAGTTCTCGGACTAGCGGGGGATCGCTAAATCAAGAGACCCAGTACTTC. It translates to CASSSRTSGGSLNQETQYF.